The present entry profiles one TCR beta chain with its context. Its antigen has not been determined. There are no base qualities to consult, and no much larger clone falls within one base. The germline V gene encodes CDR1 ENHRY and CDR2 SYGVKD. CDR3 length: 15 amino acids, cysteine to phenylalanine. Only CDR3 DNA remains: 45 bases, in frame from the first base. V sheds 5 bases and J sheds 2 bases, leaving 12 bases between their ends. The entry originates in a study of CD8+ T cells in alopecia areata listed by TCRdb under 2018. Concerning the study at large: Treated patients were enrolled in an open-label pilot trial of oral tofacitinib at 5 to 10 mg twice daily for moderate-to-severe alopecia areata. Tofacitinib was administered for 6 to 18 months, and 6 months of follow-up off drug were then conducted to assess delayed response and recurrence. Disease severity in treated patients was measured with the SALT score, which quantifies the percentage of affected scalp surface area. The study used high-throughput TCRbeta sequencing to examine T cell clonal expansion in alopecia areata, in both the C3H/HeJ mouse model and human patients. Scalp tissue and sorted CD4+ and CD8+ peripheral blood T cells from patchy and totalis/universalis alopecia areata patients and from healthy controls were covered by human TCRbeta sequencing. Biopsies were taken from tofacitinib-treated patients at baseline and again at 4 and 24 weeks into treatment, and several of those patients also had a later scalp biopsy. Clonality in the scalp was compared among normal scalp (n=4), patchy alopecia areata scalp (n=8), and alopecia totalis/universalis scalp (n=8). RNA came from the PAXgene miRNA kit for fixed scalp, the miRNeasy kit for PBMCs, and the RNeasy kit for mouse skin. TCRbeta CDR3 regions were amplified by immunoSEQ multiplex PCR with 35 Vbeta forward and 13 Jbeta reverse primers. Overall study outcomes, separate from this receptor: Shared TCR sequences between patients were less evident than in mice, which may be partly attributable to HLA diversity in the patient population. Compared with normal scalp, lesional scalp, particularly in alopecia totalis/universalis, had higher clonality and more expanded CD8+ clones, which suggests antigenic drive. During tofacitinib treatment, many expanded lesional clones stuck around in both scalp and blood, and this persistence may partly explain why relapse happens after treatment is stopped. Unlike mouse skin, which is dominated by gammadelta T cells, normal human skin has resident alphabeta T cells that are also sequenced, and this complicates analysis of the scalp TCR repertoire. Because the treated cohort was small and had just a single nonresponder, larger studies are needed to establish links between baseline CD8+ expansion and response. Tofacitinib significantly decreased scalp clonality and the number of expanded CD8+ clones among the top 100 scalp clones.

Receptor amplification or capture employed the immunoSEQ multiplex PCR assay. RNA was extracted from all samples and reverse transcribed into cDNA, which served as template for TCR sequencing. First-strand cDNA was synthesized using SuperScript III with a 2:1 mix of oligo-dT and random hexamers. A synthetic immune receptor repertoire was used to measure amplification bias, and any remaining bias was corrected computationally. As for how the authors treated the data: After raw reads were preprocessed to remove errors, the CDR3 was defined following IMGT conventions as running from the conserved cysteine to phenylalanine. Clonality was calculated as 1 minus Shannon entropy normalized by log2 of the number of productive unique TCRs. CD4 or CD8 identity of scalp clones was inferred by cross-referencing scalp TCRbeta sequences with sorted blood CD4 and CD8 repertoires. This is the immuneACCESS table as TCRdb keeps it, with only in-frame sequences that have V and J called. A part of the clones is gone; compared with another copy, unresolved V genes explain less than half, and the rest is unexplained. The DNA was the basis for D and trimming; V, J and clone size are from that table. Counted in this sample were over 150,000 clones; under 60% of them appeared once. 10% to 15% of the sample is taken by the ten largest.

The meaning of the sample's time point label: around 22 weeks on oral tofacitinib. This sample's treatment or condition label indicates: oral pan-JAK inhibitor, 5-10 mg twice daily. Peripheral blood and lesional scalp punch biopsies were obtained from patients with alopecia areata. PBMCs were isolated by density centrifugation and stained for CD3, CD4 and CD8, and CD4+ and CD8+ T cells were sorted on a FACSAria. This TCR came from a human donor with alopecia areata. The chain is encoded by TRBV10-3 joined to TRBJ2-2, and TRBD1 may be the D gene, going by 6 matching bases. This material consisted of CD8+ T cells sorted from blood, taken at week 24, from a patient treated with tofacitinib. The bases read TGTGCCATCAGTCCTCAGGACAGCAACACCGGGGAGCTGTTTTTT. It is translated as CAISPQDSNTGELFF.